Given below is one T cell receptor (beta chain) in context. V was shortened by 6 bases and J by 7 bases, with 7 bases between the two germline ends. The CDR3 is made up of 11 amino acids. CDR1 KGHSH and CDR2 LQKENI come from the germline V gene. Around 10^5 TCR templates underwent assay in every sample. Assay: immunoSEQ multiplex PCR; the TCRdb copy retains only in-frame clones and omits some. The profile shows roughly 110,000 clones, over 85% of them singletons. This sample was taken from a study of siplizumab effects on memory and regulatory T cells. Material for sequencing was non-Treg CD4+ T cells sorted from blood. The sequence derives from a human donor in good health. V gene TRBV18 combines with J gene TRBJ2-1; D is undetermined. The CDR3 is CASSSLNEQFF. DNA for the CDR3: TGTGCCAGCTCCTCCCTGAATGAGCAGTTCTTC.